This TCR beta chain was identified during a study of cytomegalovirus exposure and HLA in healthy donors. The PCR contained 60 Vbeta and 13 Jbeta primers. Repertoires were generated with immunoSEQ multiplex PCR, while TCRdb's copy carries only in-frame clones and drops some. Among approximately 140,000 clones listed, 73% were seen once. Sequencing was performed on PBMCs. This clonotype originated in a young woman in good health and CMV-seronegative.

The CDR3 loop reads CASSFTLAGASTDTQYF. The CDR3 nucleotides are TGCGCCAGCAGCTTCACTCTAGCGGGAGCAAGCACAGATACGCAGTATTTT. This chain connects TRBV5-1 to TRBJ2-3; 10 bases are a match to TRBD2. There are 17 residues in the CDR3. With V trimmed by 2 bases and J by 0 bases, 6 bases remained unmatched. Germline V gene sequence: CDR1 SGHRS, CDR2 YFSETQ.